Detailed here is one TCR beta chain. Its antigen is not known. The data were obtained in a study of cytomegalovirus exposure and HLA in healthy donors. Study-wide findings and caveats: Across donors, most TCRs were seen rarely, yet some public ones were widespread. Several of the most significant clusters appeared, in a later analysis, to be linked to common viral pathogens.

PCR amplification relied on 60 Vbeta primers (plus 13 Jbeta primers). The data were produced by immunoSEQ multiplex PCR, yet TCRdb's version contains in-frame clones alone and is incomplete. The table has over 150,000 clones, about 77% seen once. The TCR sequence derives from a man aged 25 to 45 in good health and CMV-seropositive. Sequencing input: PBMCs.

CDR3: CASSLESVSSGNTIYF. CDR3 DNA: TGCGCCAGCAGCTTGGAGTCGGTGAGCTCTGGAAACACCATATATTTT. The chain has TRBV5-1 and TRBJ1-3; D ambiguous. CDR1 SGHRS and CDR2 YFSETQ come from the germline V gene. V was trimmed by 0 bases and J by 0 bases, leaving 10 bases between them. The CDR3 sequence is 16 residues long.